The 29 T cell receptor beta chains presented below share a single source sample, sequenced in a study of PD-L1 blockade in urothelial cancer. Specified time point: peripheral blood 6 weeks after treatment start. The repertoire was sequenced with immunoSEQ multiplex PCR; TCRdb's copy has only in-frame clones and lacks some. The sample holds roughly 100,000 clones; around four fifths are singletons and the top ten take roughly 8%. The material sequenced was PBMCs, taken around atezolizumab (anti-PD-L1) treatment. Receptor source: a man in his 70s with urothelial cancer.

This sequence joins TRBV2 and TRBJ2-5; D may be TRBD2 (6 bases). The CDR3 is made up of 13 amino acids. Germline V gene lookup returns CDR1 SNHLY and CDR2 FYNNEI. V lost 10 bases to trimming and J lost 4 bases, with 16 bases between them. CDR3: CATGAGYGETQYF. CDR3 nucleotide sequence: TGTGCCACCGGGGCGGGATACGGAGAGACCCAGTACTTC.

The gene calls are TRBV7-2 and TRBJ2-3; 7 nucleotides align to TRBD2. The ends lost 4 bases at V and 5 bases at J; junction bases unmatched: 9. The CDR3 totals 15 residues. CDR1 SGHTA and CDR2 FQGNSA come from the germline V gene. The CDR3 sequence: CASSSVFTGGDTQYF. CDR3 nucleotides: TGTGCCAGCAGCTCCGTCTTTACGGGGGGAGATACGCAGTATTTT.

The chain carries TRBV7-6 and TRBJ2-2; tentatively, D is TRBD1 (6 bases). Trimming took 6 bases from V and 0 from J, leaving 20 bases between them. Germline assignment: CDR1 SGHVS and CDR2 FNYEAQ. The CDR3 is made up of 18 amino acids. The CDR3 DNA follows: TGTGCCAGCAGTTCACAAGATTGGACAGATACGAACACCGGGGAGCTGTTTTTT. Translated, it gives CASSSQDWTDTNTGELFF.

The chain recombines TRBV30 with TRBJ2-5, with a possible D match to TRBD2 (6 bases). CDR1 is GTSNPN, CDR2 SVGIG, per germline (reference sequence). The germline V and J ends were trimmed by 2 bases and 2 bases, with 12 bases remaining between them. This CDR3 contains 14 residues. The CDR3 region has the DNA TGTGCCTGGAGTCCCGGGAGACCACAAGAGACCCAGTACTTC. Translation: CAWSPGRPQETQYF. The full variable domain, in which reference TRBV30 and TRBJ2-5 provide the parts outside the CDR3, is SQTIHQWPATLVQPVGSPLSLECTVEGTSNPNLYWYRQAAGRGLQLLFYSVGIGQISSEVPQNLSASRPQDRQFILSSKKLLLSDSGFYLCAWSPGRPQETQYFGPGTRLLVL.

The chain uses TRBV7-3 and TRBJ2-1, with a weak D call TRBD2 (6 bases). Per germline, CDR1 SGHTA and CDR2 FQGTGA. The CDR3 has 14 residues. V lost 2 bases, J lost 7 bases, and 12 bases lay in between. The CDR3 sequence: CASSLGGLLNEQFF. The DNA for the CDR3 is TGTGCCAGCAGCTTAGGGGGACTTCTTAATGAGCAGTTCTTC.

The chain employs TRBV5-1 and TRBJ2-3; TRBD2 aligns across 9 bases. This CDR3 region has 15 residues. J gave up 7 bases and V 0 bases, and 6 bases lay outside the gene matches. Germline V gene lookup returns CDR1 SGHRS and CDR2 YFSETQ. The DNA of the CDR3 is TGCGCCAGCAGCTTGGGGGCGGGGGGGCAAAATACGCAGTATTTT. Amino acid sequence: CASSLGAGGQNTQYF.

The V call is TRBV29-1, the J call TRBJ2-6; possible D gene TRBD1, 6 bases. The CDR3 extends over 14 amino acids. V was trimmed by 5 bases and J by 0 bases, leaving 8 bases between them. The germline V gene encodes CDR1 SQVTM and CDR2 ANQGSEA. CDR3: CSVLGASGANVLTF. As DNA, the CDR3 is TGCAGCGTTCTGGGGGCCTCTGGGGCCAACGTCCTGACTTTC.

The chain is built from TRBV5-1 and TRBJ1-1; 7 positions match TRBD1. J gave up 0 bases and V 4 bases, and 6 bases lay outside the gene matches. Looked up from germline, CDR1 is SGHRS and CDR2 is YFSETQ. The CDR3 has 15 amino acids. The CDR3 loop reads CASSEQGIMNTEAFF. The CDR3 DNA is TGCGCCAGCAGCGAACAGGGGATCATGAACACTGAAGCTTTCTTT.

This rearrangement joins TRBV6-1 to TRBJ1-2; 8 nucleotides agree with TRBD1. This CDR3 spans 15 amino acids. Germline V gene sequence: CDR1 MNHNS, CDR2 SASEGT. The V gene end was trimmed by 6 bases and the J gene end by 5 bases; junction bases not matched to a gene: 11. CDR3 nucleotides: TGTGCCAGCAGCCCTACCGGACAGGGAGCTTATGGCTACACCTTC. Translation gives CASSPTGQGAYGYTF.

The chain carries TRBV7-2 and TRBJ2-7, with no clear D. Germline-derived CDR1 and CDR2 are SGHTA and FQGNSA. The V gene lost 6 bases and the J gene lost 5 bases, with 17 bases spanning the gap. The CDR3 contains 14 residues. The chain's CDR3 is CASSSGREANEQYF. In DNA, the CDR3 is TGTGCCAGCAGTTCGGGTCGTGAGGCCAACGAGCAGTACTTC.

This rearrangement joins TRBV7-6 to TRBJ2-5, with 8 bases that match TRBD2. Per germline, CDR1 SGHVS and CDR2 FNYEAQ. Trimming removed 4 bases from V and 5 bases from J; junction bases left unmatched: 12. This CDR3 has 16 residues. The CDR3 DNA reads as TGTGCCAGCAGCTCGACTAGCGTCTCAGGGGTGGAGACCCAGTACTTC. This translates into CASSSTSVSGVETQYF.

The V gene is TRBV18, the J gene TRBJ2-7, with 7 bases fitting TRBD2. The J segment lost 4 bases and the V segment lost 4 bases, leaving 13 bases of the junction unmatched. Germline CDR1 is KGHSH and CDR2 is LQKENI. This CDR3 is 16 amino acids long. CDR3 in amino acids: CASSRTKGGGPYEQYF. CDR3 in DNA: TGTGCCAGCTCACGAACTAAGGGCGGGGGACCGTACGAGCAGTACTTC.

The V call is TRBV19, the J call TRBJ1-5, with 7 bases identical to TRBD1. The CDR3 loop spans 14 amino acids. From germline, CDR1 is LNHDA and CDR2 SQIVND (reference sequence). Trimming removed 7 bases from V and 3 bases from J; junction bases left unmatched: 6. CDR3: CASTGGQNNQPQHF. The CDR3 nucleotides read TGTGCCAGTACTGGGGGACAGAACAATCAGCCCCAGCATTTT.

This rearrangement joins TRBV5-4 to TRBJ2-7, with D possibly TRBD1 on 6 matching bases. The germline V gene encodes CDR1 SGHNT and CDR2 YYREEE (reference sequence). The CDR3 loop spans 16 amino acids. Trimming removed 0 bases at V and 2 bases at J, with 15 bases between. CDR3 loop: CASSLEAGTPAYEQYF. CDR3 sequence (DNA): TGTGCCAGCAGCTTGGAGGCAGGGACACCCGCCTACGAGCAGTACTTC.

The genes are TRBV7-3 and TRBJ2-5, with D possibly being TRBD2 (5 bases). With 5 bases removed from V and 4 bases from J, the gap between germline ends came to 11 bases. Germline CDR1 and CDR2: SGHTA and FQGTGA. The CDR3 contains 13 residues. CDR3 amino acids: CASSLLSGETQYF. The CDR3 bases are TGTGCCAGCAGCCTCTTAAGCGGAGAGACCCAGTACTTC. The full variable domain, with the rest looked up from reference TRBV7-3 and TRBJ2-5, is GAGVSQTPSNKVTEKGKYVELRCDPISGHTALYWYRQSLGQGPEFLIYFQGTGAADDSGLPNDRFFAVRPEGSVSTLKIQRTERGDSAVYLCASSLLSGETQYFGPGTRLLVL.

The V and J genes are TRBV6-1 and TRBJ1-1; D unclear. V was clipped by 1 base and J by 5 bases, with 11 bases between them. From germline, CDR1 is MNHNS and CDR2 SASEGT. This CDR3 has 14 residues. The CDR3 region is CASSEVYGETEAFF. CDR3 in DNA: TGTGCCAGCAGTGAAGTATACGGGGAGACTGAAGCTTTCTTT.

As DNA, the CDR3 is TGTGCCAGCCCACACGCTGAGCAGTTCTTC. Translated, it gives CASPHAEQFF. This rearrangement joins TRBV7-3 to TRBJ2-1; the D is unclear. V lost 8 bases and J lost 9, with 8 bases in between. Germline V lookup: CDR1 SGHTA, CDR2 FQGTGA. The CDR3 is 10 residues long. Full variable domain (remainder filled in from reference TRBV7-3 and TRBJ2-1): GAGVSQTPSNKVTEKGKYVELRCDPISGHTALYWYRQSLGQGPEFLIYFQGTGAADDSGLPNDRFFAVRPEGSVSTLKIQRTERGDSAVYLCASPHAEQFFGPGTRLTVL.

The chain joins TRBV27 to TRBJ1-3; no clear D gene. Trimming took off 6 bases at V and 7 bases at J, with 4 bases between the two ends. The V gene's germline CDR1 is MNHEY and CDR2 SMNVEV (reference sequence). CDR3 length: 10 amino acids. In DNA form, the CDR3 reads TGTGCCAGCAGCATGAACACCATATATTTT. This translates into CASSMNTIYF.

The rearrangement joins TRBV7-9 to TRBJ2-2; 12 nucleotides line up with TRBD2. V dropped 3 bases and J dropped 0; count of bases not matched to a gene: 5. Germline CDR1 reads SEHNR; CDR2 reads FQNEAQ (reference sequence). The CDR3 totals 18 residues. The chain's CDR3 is CASSFTSSGGANTGELFF. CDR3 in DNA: TGTGCCAGCAGCTTTACTTCTAGCGGGGGGGCGAACACCGGGGAGCTGTTTTTT.

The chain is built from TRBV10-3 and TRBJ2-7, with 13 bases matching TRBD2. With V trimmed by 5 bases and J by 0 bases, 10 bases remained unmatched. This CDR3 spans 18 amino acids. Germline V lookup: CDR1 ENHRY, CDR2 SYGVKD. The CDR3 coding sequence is TGTGCCATCAGTCCCACCGGGACTAGCGGGGATAGCTCCTACGAGCAGTACTTC. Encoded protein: CAISPTGTSGDSSYEQYF.

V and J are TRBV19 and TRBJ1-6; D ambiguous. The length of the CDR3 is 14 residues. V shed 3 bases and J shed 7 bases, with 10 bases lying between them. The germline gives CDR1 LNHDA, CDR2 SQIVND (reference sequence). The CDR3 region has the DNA TGTGCCAGTAGTATTAATCCCAGGAATTCACCCCTCCACTTT. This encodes CASSINPRNSPLHF.

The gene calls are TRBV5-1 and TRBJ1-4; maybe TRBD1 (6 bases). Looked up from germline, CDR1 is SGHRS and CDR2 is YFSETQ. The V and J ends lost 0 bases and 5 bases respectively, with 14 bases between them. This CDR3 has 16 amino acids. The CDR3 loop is CASSLGYRAINEKLFF. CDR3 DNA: TGCGCCAGCAGCTTGGGGTACAGGGCTATCAATGAAAAACTGTTTTTT.

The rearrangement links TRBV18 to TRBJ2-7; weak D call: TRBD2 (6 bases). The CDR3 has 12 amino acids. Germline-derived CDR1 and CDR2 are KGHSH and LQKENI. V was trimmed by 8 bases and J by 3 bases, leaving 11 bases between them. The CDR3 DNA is TGTGCCAGCGGAGGAGGGAACTACGAGCAGTACTTC. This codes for CASGGGNYEQYF.

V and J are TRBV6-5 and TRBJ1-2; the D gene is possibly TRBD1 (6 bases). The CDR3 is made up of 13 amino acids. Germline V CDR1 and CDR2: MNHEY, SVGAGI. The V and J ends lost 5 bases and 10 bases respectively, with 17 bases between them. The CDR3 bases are TGTGCCAGCAGTCCTGGACAGTTCAGGGCCTACACCTTC. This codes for CASSPGQFRAYTF.

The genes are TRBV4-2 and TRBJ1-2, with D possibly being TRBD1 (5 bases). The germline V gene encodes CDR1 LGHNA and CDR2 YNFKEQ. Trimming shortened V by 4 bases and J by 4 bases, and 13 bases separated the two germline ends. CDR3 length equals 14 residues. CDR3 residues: CASSPKTELYGYTF. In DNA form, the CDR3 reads TGTGCCAGCAGCCCCAAGACAGAACTCTATGGCTACACCTTC.

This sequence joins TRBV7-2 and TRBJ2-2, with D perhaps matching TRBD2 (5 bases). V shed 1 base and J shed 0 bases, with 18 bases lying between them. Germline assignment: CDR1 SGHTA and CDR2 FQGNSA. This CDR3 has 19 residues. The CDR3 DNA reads TGTGCCAGCAGCTTAGTCGGTGGGAGTTCTCTCGCGAACACCGGGGAGCTGTTTTTT. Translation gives CASSLVGGSSLANTGELFF.

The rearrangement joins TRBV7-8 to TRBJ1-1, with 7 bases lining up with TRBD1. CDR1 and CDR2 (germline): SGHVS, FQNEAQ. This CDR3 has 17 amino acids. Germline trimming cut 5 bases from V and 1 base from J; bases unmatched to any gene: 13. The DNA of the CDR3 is TGTGCCAGCAGCCCTATGACAGGGCTGGACTCGAACACTGAAGCTTTCTTT. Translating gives CASSPMTGLDSNTEAFF.

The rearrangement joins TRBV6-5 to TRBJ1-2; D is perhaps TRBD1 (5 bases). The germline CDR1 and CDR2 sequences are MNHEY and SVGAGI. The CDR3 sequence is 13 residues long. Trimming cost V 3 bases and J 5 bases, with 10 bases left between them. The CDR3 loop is CASSYRDRYGYTF. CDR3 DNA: TGTGCCAGCAGTTATAGAGACAGATATGGCTACACCTTC.

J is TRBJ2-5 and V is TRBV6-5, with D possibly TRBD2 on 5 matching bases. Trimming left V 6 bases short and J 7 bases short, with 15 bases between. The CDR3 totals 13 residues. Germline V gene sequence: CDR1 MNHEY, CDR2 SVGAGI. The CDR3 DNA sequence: TGTGCCAGCAGCGCCGGACTGAGGCGGACCCAGTACTTC. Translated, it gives CASSAGLRRTQYF.